These T cell receptor beta chains were read from a single sample in a study of T cells in Graves' hyperthyroidism and ophthalmopathy. Each CDR3 protein gets one entry after TCRdb re-called the multiplex PCR reads with MiXCR. The sample includes 500,000 to 750,000 distinct CDR3 sequences, 15% to 19% of them seen just once. Sequenced sample: blood. These receptors came from a woman in her thirties with Graves' hyperthyroidism. CDR3s include the opening cysteine and the closing phenylalanine or tryptophan. D genes are given only for firm matches. For some rows the clone size is stated as once, few or many, or as a class when expanded; others skip it.

CDR3aa: CSAREPGLDNQPQHF; CDR3nt: TGCAGTGCTAGAGAGCCGGGACTGGACAATCAGCCCCAGCATTTT; abundance: NA; v_gene: TRBV20-1; d_gene: NA; j_gene: TRBJ1-5
CDR3aa: CASSATDPAGRSYNEQFF; CDR3nt: TGCGCCAGCAGTGCGACTGATCCGGCGGGACGTTCCTACAATGAGCAGTTCTTC; abundance: many; v_gene: TRBV10-1; d_gene: NA; j_gene: TRBJ2-1
CDR3aa: CASSPGFGPYEQYF; CDR3nt: TGTGCCAGCAGCCCCGGTTTCGGTCCTTACGAGCAGTACTTC; abundance: many; v_gene: TRBV7-2; d_gene: NA; j_gene: TRBJ2-7
CDR3aa: CASSKLGQMNTEAFF; CDR3nt: TGTGCCAGTAGTAAACTGGGACAAATGAACACTGAAGCTTTCTTT; abundance: NA; v_gene: TRBV19; d_gene: NA; j_gene: TRBJ1-1
CDR3aa: CASSHATGGGTEAFF; CDR3nt: TGCGCCAGCAGCCATGCAACAGGGGGCGGAACTGAAGCTTTCTTT; abundance: NA; v_gene: TRBV4-1; d_gene: TRBD1; j_gene: TRBJ1-1
CDR3aa: CASSFRGWETQYF; CDR3nt: TGCGCCAGCAGCTTCCGGGGGTGGGAGACCCAGTACTTC; abundance: NA; v_gene: TRBV5-1; d_gene: NA; j_gene: TRBJ2-5
CDR3aa: CASSREPFSANEQYF; CDR3nt: TGTGCCAGCAGCCGAGAGCCCTTTTCCGCGAACGAGCAGTACTTC; abundance: NA; v_gene: TRBV6-1; d_gene: NA; j_gene: TRBJ2-7
CDR3aa: CASSQVRSGVNEQFF; CDR3nt: TGTGCCAGCAGCCAAGTTCGGAGCGGAGTCAATGAGCAGTTCTTC; abundance: many; v_gene: TRBV3-1; d_gene: NA; j_gene: TRBJ2-1
CDR3aa: CASSLVGWGHYEQYF; CDR3nt: TGCGCCAGCAGCTTGGTCGGCTGGGGACACTACGAGCAGTACTTC; abundance: NA; v_gene: TRBV5-1; d_gene: NA; j_gene: TRBJ2-7
CDR3aa: CASHDLGGALEQYF; CDR3nt: TGTGCCAGCCATGACCTCGGGGGGGCTCTCGAGCAGTACTTC; abundance: NA; v_gene: TRBV28; d_gene: TRBD2; j_gene: TRBJ2-7
CDR3aa: CASSLAVIGMMGGELFF; CDR3nt: TGTGCCAGCAGCTTAGCTGTAATCGGAATGATGGGCGGGGAGCTGTTTTTT; abundance: many; v_gene: TRBV7-2; d_gene: NA; j_gene: TRBJ2-2
CDR3aa: CASSSLDLQETQYF; CDR3nt: TGTGCCAGCAGTTCCCTAGACCTTCAAGAGACCCAGTACTTC; abundance: few; v_gene: TRBV6-2/TRBV6-3; d_gene: NA; j_gene: TRBJ2-5
CDR3aa: CASREGTSGESTDTQYF; CDR3nt: TGTGCCAGCAGAGAGGGGACTAGCGGGGAGAGCACAGATACGCAGTATTTT; abundance: many; v_gene: TRBV6-1; d_gene: TRBD2; j_gene: TRBJ2-3
CDR3aa: CASGAHNSPLHF; CDR3nt: TGTGCCAGCGGGGCCCATAATTCACCCCTCCACTTT; abundance: many; v_gene: TRBV28; d_gene: NA; j_gene: TRBJ1-6
CDR3aa: CASSIQWTSGSTDTQYF; CDR3nt: TGTGCCAGCAGCATACAATGGACTAGCGGAAGCACAGATACGCAGTATTTT; abundance: NA; v_gene: TRBV7-2; d_gene: TRBD2; j_gene: TRBJ2-3
CDR3aa: CATDQGAPGNTIYF; CDR3nt: TGTGCCACCGACCAGGGGGCGCCTGGAAACACCATATATTTT; abundance: NA; v_gene: TRBV30; d_gene: TRBD1; j_gene: TRBJ1-3
CDR3aa: CASSYFTGRSNQPQHF; CDR3nt: TGTGCCAGCAGTTATTTCACAGGGAGAAGCAATCAGCCCCAGCATTTT; abundance: many; v_gene: TRBV6-2/TRBV6-3; d_gene: NA; j_gene: TRBJ1-5
CDR3aa: CASSLEGADGYTF; CDR3nt: TGTGCCAGCAGTTTGGAGGGGGCAGACGGCTACACCTTC; abundance: NA; v_gene: TRBV28; d_gene: TRBD1; j_gene: TRBJ1-2
CDR3aa: CASSPFGGQTNTEAFF; CDR3nt: TGTGCCAGCAGCCCATTCGGGGGACAGACGAACACTGAAGCTTTCTTT; abundance: many; v_gene: TRBV7-2; d_gene: TRBD1; j_gene: TRBJ1-1
CDR3aa: CASSLEVKCCEQFF; CDR3nt: TGTGCCAGCAGCTTAGAAGTTAAGTGTTGTGAGCAGTTCTTC; abundance: many; v_gene: TRBV7-6; d_gene: NA; j_gene: TRBJ2-1
CDR3aa: CATSRDGFEQFF; CDR3nt: TGTGCCACCAGCAGAGATGGGTTTGAGCAGTTCTTC; abundance: many; v_gene: TRBV15; d_gene: NA; j_gene: TRBJ2-1
CDR3aa: CAIENGSSYEQYF; CDR3nt: TGTGCCATCGAGAACGGTTCCTCCTACGAGCAGTACTTC; abundance: many; v_gene: TRBV10-3; d_gene: NA; j_gene: TRBJ2-7
CDR3aa: CASSFRTSGIPYNEQFF; CDR3nt: TGTGCCAGCAGCTTCAGAACGAGCGGGATCCCCTACAATGAGCAGTTCTTC; abundance: many; v_gene: TRBV5-6; d_gene: TRBD2; j_gene: TRBJ2-1
CDR3aa: CASSEFRGDYNEQFF; CDR3nt: TGCGCCAGCAGTGAGTTCCGGGGGGACTACAATGAGCAGTTCTTC; abundance: many; v_gene: TRBV10-1; d_gene: TRBD2; j_gene: TRBJ2-1
CDR3aa: CASSLGRWGGGRRKVYTDTQYF; CDR3nt: TGTGCCAGCAGTTTGGGTCGTTGGGGGGGCGGGAGGCGTAAAGTGTACACAGATACGCAGTATTTT; abundance: NA; v_gene: TRBV28; d_gene: TRBD2; j_gene: TRBJ2-3
CDR3aa: CASSLSGVVDEQYF; CDR3nt: TGTGCCAGCAGCCTTAGTGGGGTAGTCGACGAGCAGTACTTC; abundance: NA; v_gene: TRBV6-2/TRBV6-3; d_gene: NA; j_gene: TRBJ2-7
CDR3aa: CASSPATGRDTYEQYF; CDR3nt: TGTGCCAGCAGTCCAGCGACAGGGCGAGACACTTACGAGCAGTACTTC; abundance: many; v_gene: TRBV6-1; d_gene: TRBD1; j_gene: TRBJ2-7
CDR3aa: CSASPAGGLYEQYF; CDR3nt: TGCAGTGCTAGTCCAGCGGGAGGGCTTTACGAGCAGTACTTC; abundance: NA; v_gene: TRBV20-1; d_gene: TRBD2; j_gene: TRBJ2-7
CDR3aa: CASSISYTSTDTQYF; CDR3nt: TGTGCCAGTAGTATATCATACACTAGCACAGATACGCAGTATTTT; abundance: few; v_gene: TRBV19; d_gene: NA; j_gene: TRBJ2-3
CDR3aa: CASSPGTGNPDTQYF; CDR3nt: TGTGCCAGCAGTCCCGGGACAGGCAACCCAGATACGCAGTATTTT; abundance: many; v_gene: TRBV3-1; d_gene: TRBD1; j_gene: TRBJ2-3
CDR3aa: CASSLGTKPDEQFF; CDR3nt: TGTGCCAGCAGCTTAGGTACTAAACCGGATGAGCAGTTCTTC; abundance: NA; v_gene: TRBV7-9; d_gene: NA; j_gene: TRBJ2-1
CDR3aa: CASSFPGVKNIQYF; CDR3nt: TGTGCCAGCAGCTTCCCCGGGGTCAAAAACATTCAGTACTTC; abundance: many; v_gene: TRBV13; d_gene: NA; j_gene: TRBJ2-4
CDR3aa: CASSEMGQGFYNEQFF; CDR3nt: TGTGCCAGCAGTGAAATGGGACAGGGATTCTACAATGAGCAGTTCTTC; abundance: few; v_gene: TRBV2; d_gene: TRBD1; j_gene: TRBJ2-1
CDR3aa: CASSPFGGTIYEQYF; CDR3nt: TGTGCCAGCAGCCCGTTTGGCGGGACCATTTACGAGCAGTACTTC; abundance: NA; v_gene: TRBV3-1; d_gene: NA; j_gene: TRBJ2-7
CDR3aa: CASSLGWRAGLRDEQFF; CDR3nt: TGTGCCAGCAGCTTAGGTTGGAGGGCGGGATTGAGGGATGAGCAGTTCTTC; abundance: NA; v_gene: TRBV7-2; d_gene: NA; j_gene: TRBJ2-1
CDR3aa: CSVEVRGMGEQYF; CDR3nt: TGCAGCGTTGAGGTCAGGGGAATGGGGGAGCAGTACTTC; abundance: NA; v_gene: TRBV29-1; d_gene: NA; j_gene: TRBJ2-7
CDR3aa: CASKDSLNSPLHF; CDR3nt: TGTGCCTCCAAGGACAGTTTGAATTCACCCCTCCACTTT; abundance: many; v_gene: TRBV30; d_gene: NA; j_gene: TRBJ1-6
CDR3aa: CASRSAGTVNYGYTF; CDR3nt: TGTGCCAGTAGATCCGCCGGGACAGTCAACTATGGCTACACCTTC; abundance: NA; v_gene: TRBV19; d_gene: TRBD1; j_gene: TRBJ1-2
CDR3aa: CSVEIAGTSGRSSYEQYF; CDR3nt: TGCAGCGTTGAGATCGCCGGGACTAGCGGGAGGAGCTCCTACGAGCAGTACTTC; abundance: few; v_gene: TRBV29-1; d_gene: TRBD2; j_gene: TRBJ2-7
CDR3aa: CSAIAGDWYEQYF; CDR3nt: TGCAGTGCTATAGCGGGAGACTGGTACGAGCAGTACTTC; abundance: many; v_gene: TRBV20-1; d_gene: TRBD2; j_gene: TRBJ2-7
CDR3aa: CATSRGSSGNEQFF; CDR3nt: TGTGCCACCAGCAGAGGCTCCAGCGGTAATGAGCAGTTCTTC; abundance: NA; v_gene: TRBV15; d_gene: NA; j_gene: TRBJ2-1
CDR3aa: CASSYGQGTSSYNSPLHF; CDR3nt: TGTGCCAGCAGTTACGGACAGGGGACGAGCTCCTATAATTCACCCCTCCACTTT; abundance: NA; v_gene: TRBV6-5; d_gene: TRBD1; j_gene: TRBJ1-6
CDR3aa: CASSLSTYNEQFF; CDR3nt: TGTGCCAGCAGTTTATCGACATACAATGAGCAGTTCTTC; abundance: many; v_gene: TRBV27; d_gene: NA; j_gene: TRBJ2-1
CDR3aa: CASSQSVVRSYEQYF; CDR3nt: TGTGCCAGCAGCCAGAGTGTGGTTCGCTCCTACGAGCAGTACTTC; abundance: NA; v_gene: TRBV11-2; d_gene: NA; j_gene: TRBJ2-7
CDR3aa: CASSSGTTISAQYF; CDR3nt: TGTGCCAGCAGTTCCGGGACAACCATTTCGGCGCAGTACTTC; abundance: many; v_gene: TRBV6-1; d_gene: NA; j_gene: TRBJ2-7
CDR3aa: CASSLRPSSYNEQFF; CDR3nt: TGTGCCAGCAGCCTCCGCCCAAGCTCCTACAATGAGCAGTTCTTC; abundance: many; v_gene: TRBV7-8; d_gene: NA; j_gene: TRBJ2-1